This T cell receptor beta chain was recorded in a study of control samples from healthy donors and cancer patients. The CDR3 loop spans 17 amino acids. V lost 3 bases and J 0 bases, leaving 16 bases between the germline ends. Germline CDR1 MGHRA, CDR2 YSYEKL. This clone was found once. The table came from immunoSEQ multiplex PCR; TCRdb's copy has only in-frame clones and leaves some out. The data contain about 92,000 clones, roughly four fifths of them seen just once; the ten biggest clones take up over 7.5%. This rearrangement joins TRBV4-1 to TRBJ2-3; maybe TRBD2 (5 bases). This clonotype was obtained from a woman in her fifties or sixties in good health. The specimen was blood. CDR3 sequence: CASSHSLVRTSTDTQYF. The CDR3 nucleotides read TGCGCCAGCAGCCATTCGTTGGTCAGGACTAGCACAGATACGCAGTATTTT.